This T cell receptor (beta chain) stems from a study of OX40 agonist ivuxolimab in advanced cancers. Study-wide context: Patients treated during dose escalation were battling hepatocellular carcinoma, melanoma, renal cell or head and neck cancer.

The protocol was immunoSEQ multiplex PCR, while the TCRdb copy is restricted to in-frame clones and leaves out a portion. The table shows about 48,000 clones, with about 88% occurring only once. Anyone with autoimmune disease history or systemic immunosuppression was excluded. Baseline, cycle 4 day 1, and cycle 7 day 1 were the blood sampling points. The length of the CDR3 is 11 residues. Trimming cost V 7 bases and J 8 bases, with 14 bases left between them. Germline CDR1 and CDR2: SQVTM and ANQGSEA. Sample: CD4+ or CD8+ T cells sorted from blood, taken in a trial of the OX40 agonist ivuxolimab. The chain recombines TRBV29-1 with TRBJ1-2; D is possibly TRBD1 (6 bases). This clonotype was obtained from an adult with an advanced solid tumor such as melanoma, head and neck, liver or kidney cancer. The CDR3 nucleotides are TGCAGCGCCGGGGGCTCGGGCGGCTACACCTTC. Translating gives CSAGGSGGYTF. Full variable domain (outside the CDR3, taken from reference TRBV29-1 and TRBJ1-2): SAVISQKPSRDICQRGTSLTIQCQVDSQVTMMFWYRQQPGQSLTLIATANQGSEATYESGFVIDKFPISRPNLTFSTLTVSNMSPEDSSIYLCSAGGSGGYTFGSGTRLTVV.